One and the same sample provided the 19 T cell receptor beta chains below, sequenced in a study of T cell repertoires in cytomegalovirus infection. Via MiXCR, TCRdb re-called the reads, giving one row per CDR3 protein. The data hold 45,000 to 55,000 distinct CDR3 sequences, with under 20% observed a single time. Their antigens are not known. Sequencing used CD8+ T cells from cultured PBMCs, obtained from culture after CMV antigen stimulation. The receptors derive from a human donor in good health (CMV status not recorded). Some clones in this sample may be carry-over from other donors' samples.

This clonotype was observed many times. In DNA form, the CDR3 reads TGTGCCAGCAGCGTCGACAGAAGTAACACCGGGGAGCTGTTTTTT. It translates to CASSVDRSNTGELFF. J is TRBJ2-2 and V is TRBV7-8; possible D gene TRBD1, 5 bases. V was trimmed by 5 bases and J by 2 bases, leaving 12 bases between them. This CDR3 is 15 amino acids long. Germline CDR1 reads SGHVS; CDR2 reads FQNEAQ.

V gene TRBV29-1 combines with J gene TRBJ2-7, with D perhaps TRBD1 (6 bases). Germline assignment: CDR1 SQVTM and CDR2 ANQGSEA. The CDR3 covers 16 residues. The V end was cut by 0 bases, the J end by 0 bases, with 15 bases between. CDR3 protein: CSVEDPARGPSYEQYF. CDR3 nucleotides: TGCAGCGTTGAAGATCCCGCCAGGGGACCCTCCTACGAGCAGTACTTC.

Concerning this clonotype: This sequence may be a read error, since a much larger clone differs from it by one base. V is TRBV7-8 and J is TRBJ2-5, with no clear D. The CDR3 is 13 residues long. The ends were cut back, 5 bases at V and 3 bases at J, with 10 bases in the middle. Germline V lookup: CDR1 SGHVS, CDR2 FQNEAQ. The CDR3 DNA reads TGTGCCAGCAGCGCCGGGTCCAAAGAGACCCAGTACTTC. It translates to CASSAGSKETQYF. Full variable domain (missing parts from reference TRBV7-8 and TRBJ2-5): GAGVSQSPRYKVAKRGQDVALRCDPISGHVSLFWYQQALGQGPEFLTYFQNEAQLDKSGLPSDRFFAERPEGSVSTLKIQRTQQEDSAVYLCASSAGSKETQYFGPGTRLLVL.

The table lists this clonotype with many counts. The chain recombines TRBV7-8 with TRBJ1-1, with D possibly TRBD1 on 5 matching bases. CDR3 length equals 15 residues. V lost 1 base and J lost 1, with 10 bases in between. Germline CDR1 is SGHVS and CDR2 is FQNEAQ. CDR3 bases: TGTGCCAGCAGCTTAGTTGGGGGTTCGAACACTGAAGCTTTCTTT. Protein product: CASSLVGGSNTEAFF.

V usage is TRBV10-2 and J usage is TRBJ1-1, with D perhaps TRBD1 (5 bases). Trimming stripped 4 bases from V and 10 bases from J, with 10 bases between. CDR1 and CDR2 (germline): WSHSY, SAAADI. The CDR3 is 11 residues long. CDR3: CASSGGSAAFF. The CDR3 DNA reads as TGCGCCAGCAGTGGGGGGTCCGCAGCTTTCTTT.

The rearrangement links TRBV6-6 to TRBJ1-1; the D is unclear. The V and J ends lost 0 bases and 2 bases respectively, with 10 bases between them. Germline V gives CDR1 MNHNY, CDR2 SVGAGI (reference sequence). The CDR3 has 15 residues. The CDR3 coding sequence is TGTGCCAGCAGTTACTCCGAGGGCTTAAACACTGAAGCTTTCTTT. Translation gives CASSYSEGLNTEAFF.

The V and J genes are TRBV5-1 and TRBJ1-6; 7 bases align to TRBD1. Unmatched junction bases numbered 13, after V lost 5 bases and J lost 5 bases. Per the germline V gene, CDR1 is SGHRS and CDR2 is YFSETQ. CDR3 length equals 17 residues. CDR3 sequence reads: CASRLDRHDTNNSPLHF. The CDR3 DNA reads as TGCGCCAGCAGACTGGACAGGCACGATACGAATAATTCACCCCTCCACTTT. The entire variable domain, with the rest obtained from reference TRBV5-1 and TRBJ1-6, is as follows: KAGVTQTPRYLIKTRGQQVTLSCSPISGHRSVSWYQQTPGQGLQFLFEYFSETQRNKGNFPGRFSGRQFSNSRSEMNVSTLELGDSALYLCASRLDRHDTNNSPLHFGNGTRLTVT.

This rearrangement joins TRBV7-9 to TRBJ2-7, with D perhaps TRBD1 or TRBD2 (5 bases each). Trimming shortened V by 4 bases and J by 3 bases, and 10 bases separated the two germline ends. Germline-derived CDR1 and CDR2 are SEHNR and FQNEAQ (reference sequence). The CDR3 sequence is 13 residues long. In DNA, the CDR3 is TGTGCCAGCAGCTCGGGACGGATCTACGAGCAGTACTTC. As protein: CASSSGRIYEQYF.

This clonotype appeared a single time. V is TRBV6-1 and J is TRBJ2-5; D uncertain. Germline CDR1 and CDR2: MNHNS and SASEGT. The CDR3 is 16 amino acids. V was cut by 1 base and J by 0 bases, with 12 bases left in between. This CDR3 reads CASSEEGGVYQETQYF. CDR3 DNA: TGTGCCAGCAGTGAAGAGGGTGGTGTGTACCAAGAGACCCAGTACTTC.

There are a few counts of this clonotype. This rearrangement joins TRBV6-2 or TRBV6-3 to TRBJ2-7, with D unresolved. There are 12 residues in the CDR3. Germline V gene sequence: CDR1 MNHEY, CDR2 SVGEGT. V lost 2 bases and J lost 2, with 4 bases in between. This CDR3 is CASSYAPYEQYF. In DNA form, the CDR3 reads TGTGCCAGCAGTTACGCGCCCTACGAGCAGTACTTC.

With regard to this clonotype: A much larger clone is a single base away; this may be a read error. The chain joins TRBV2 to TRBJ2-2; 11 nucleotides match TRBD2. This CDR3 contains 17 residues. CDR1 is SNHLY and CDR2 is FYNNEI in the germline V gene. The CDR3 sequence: CASSESRLAGNTRELFF. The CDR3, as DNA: TGTGCCAGCAGTGAAAGCCGACTAGCGGGAAACACCAGGGAGCTGTTTTTT.

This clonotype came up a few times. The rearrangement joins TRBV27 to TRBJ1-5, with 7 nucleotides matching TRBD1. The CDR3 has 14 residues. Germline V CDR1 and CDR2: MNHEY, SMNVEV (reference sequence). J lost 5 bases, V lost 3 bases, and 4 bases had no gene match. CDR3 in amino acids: CASSFAGGYQPQHF. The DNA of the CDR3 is TGTGCCAGCAGTTTCGCAGGGGGTTATCAGCCCCAGCATTTT.

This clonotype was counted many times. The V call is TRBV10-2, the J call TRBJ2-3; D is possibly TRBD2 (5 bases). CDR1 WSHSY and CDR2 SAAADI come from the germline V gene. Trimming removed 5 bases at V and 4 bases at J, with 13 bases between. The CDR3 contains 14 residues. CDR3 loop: CASSLSSRADTQYF. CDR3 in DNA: TGCGCCAGCAGTCTCTCCTCGAGGGCAGATACGCAGTATTTT.

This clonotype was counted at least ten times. The CDR3 loop reads CASSRGGGSISYEQYF. In DNA form, the CDR3 reads TGTGCCAGCAGCAGGGGCGGGGGATCGATCTCCTACGAGCAGTACTTC. This chain connects TRBV7-2 to TRBJ2-7, with TRBD2 matching 7 bases. Looked up from germline, CDR1 is SGHTA and CDR2 is FQGNSA. The length of the CDR3 is 16 residues. J was trimmed by 0 bases and V by 5 bases; bases with no gene match: 10.

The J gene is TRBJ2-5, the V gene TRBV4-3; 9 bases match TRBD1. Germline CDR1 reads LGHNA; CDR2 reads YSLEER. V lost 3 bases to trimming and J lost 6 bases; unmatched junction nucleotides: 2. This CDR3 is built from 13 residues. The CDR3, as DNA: TGCGCCAGCAGCCAGGACAGGGGCCAGACCCAGTACTTC. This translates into CASSQDRGQTQYF.

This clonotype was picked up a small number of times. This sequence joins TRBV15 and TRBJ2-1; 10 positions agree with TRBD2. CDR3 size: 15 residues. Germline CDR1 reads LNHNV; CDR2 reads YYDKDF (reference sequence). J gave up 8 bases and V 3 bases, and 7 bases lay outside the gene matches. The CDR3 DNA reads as TGTGCCACCAGCAGCTCTAGCGGGAGCGTCCATGAGCAGTTCTTC. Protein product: CATSSSSGSVHEQFF.

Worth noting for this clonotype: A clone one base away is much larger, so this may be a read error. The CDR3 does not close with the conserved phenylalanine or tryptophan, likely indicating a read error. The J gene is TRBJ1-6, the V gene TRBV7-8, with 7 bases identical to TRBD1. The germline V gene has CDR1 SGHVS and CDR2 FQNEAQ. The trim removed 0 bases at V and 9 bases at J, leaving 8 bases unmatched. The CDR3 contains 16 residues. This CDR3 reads CASSLAVGQKGSPLHL. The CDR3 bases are TGTGCCAGCAGCTTAGCAGTGGGACAGAAAGGTTCACCCCTCCACCTT.

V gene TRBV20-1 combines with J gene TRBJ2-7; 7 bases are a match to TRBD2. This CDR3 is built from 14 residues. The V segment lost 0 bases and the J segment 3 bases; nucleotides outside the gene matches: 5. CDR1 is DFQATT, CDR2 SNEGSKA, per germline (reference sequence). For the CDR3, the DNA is TGCAGTGCTAGAGATCTTGCGGGGGACTACGAGCAGTACTTC. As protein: CSARDLAGDYEQYF.

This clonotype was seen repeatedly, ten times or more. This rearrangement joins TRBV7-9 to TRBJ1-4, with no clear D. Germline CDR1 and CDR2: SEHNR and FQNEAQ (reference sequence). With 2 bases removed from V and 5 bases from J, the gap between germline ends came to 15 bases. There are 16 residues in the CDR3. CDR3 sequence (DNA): TGTGCCAGCAGCTTATCCCGGGCGGGAGAGAATGAAAAACTGTTTTTT. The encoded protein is CASSLSRAGENEKLFF.